Listed below are T cell receptor beta chains from one sample, sequenced in a study of blood T cell repertoires in COVID-19. Measured with immunoSEQ multiplex PCR; TCRdb has only the in-frame clones, and not every one. The top ten clones hold about a tenth of a sample with around 180,000 clones, roughly 85% of them seen once. The sequenced sample consisted of peripheral blood. The receptors here all came from a human donor with active or convalescent COVID-19. The donor label of this sample is uncertain. The CDR3 runs from the conserved cysteine through the conserved F or W. D genes are given only for firm matches. Some rows have no size entry. The others give once, few or many, or a class for an expanded clone.

TRBV19,.,.,TRBJ2-5,CASRRFSGTAETQYF,TGTGCCAGTAGGAGATTCTCAGGGACTGCGGAGACCCAGTACTTC
TRBV9,.,TRBD1,TRBJ1-5,CASSTGVVSEQPQHF,TGTGCCAGCAGCACAGGGGTTGTTTCGGAGCAGCCCCAGCATTTT
TRBV9,.,TRBD2,TRBJ2-1,CASSVALAGVGHEQFF,TGTGCCAGCAGCGTAGCACTAGCGGGGGTTGGGCATGAGCAGTTCTTC
TRBV7-2,.,TRBD1,TRBJ2-5,CATSPTGGQETQYF,TGTGCCACCTCCCCAACAGGGGGGCAAGAGACCCAGTACTTC
TRBV28,once,.,TRBJ1-2,CASTAGYNGYTF,TGTGCCAGCACGGCAGGGTATAATGGCTACACCTTC
TRBV28,once,TRBD1,TRBJ2-3,CASSSLKGQGRGDTQYF,TGTGCCAGCAGTTCGCTTAAAGGACAGGGGCGGGGAGATACGCAGTATTTT
TRBV28,.,.,TRBJ1-5,CASRPDTIPNQPQHF,TGTGCCAGCAGGCCAGACACCATTCCCAATCAGCCCCAGCATTTT
TRBV7-3,.,TRBD1,TRBJ2-3,CASSVTGGTDTQYF,TGTGCCAGCAGCGTCACAGGGGGCACAGATACGCAGTATTTT
TRBV28,.,.,TRBJ2-7,CASSSFTGSRTYEQYF,TGTGCCAGCAGTTCCTTCACAGGGTCACGTACCTACGAGCAGTACTTC
TRBV30,.,TRBD1,TRBJ1-5,CAWSKGQLSNQPQHF,TGTGCCTGGAGTAAGGGACAGCTAAGCAATCAGCCCCAGCATTTT
TRBV12-3/TRBV12-4,few,TRBD2,TRBJ2-7,CASSLRLAVEQYF,TGTGCCAGCAGTTTAAGACTAGCGGTCGAGCAGTACTTC
TRBV4-1,.,.,TRBJ2-2,CASSHGSWSLYDGAGELFF,TGCGCCAGCAGCCACGGGAGCTGGAGCCTCTACGATGGGGCCGGGGAGCTGTTTTTT
TRBV7-2,.,.,TRBJ2-3,CASSRWAADTQYF,TGTGCCAGCAGCCGCTGGGCCGCAGATACGCAGTATTTT
TRBV25-1,few,TRBD1,TRBJ2-5,CASSEPGTGAWETQYF,TGTGCCAGCAGTGAACCCGGGACAGGGGCGTGGGAGACCCAGTACTTC
TRBV10-3,.,TRBD2,TRBJ2-3,CASRPPGRGGTDTQYF,TGTGCCAGCCGACCACCGGGGCGGGGGGGCACAGATACGCAGTATTTT
TRBV29-1,.,.,TRBJ1-1,CSVDRRRVNTEAFF,TGCAGCGTTGATAGGAGGAGGGTGAACACTGAAGCTTTCTTT
TRBV28,.,.,TRBJ2-6,CASSLLTGTGANVLTF,TGTGCCAGCAGTTTACTGACAGGAACTGGGGCCAACGTCCTGACTTTC
TRBV30,.,.,TRBJ1-4,CAWRPGAGATNEKLFF,TGTGCCTGGCGCCCAGGTGCGGGGGCAACTAATGAAAAACTGTTTTTT
TRBV10-3,.,TRBD1,TRBJ1-2,CAIRGTADVGGYTF,TGTGCCATCAGAGGGACAGCGGATGTAGGTGGCTACACCTTC
TRBV27,.,TRBD1,TRBJ2-7,CASSLRGQSSYEQYF,TGTGCCAGCAGTTTACGGGGACAGAGCTCCTACGAGCAGTACTTC
TRBV5-1,.,TRBD2,TRBJ2-1,CASSLAVSGGAYEQFF,TGCGCCAGCAGCTTGGCGGTTAGCGGGGGGGCGTATGAGCAGTTCTTC
TRBV10-3,.,TRBD2,TRBJ2-5,CAIRGLAGETQYF,TGTGCCATCAGGGGACTAGCGGGAGAGACCCAGTACTTC
TRBV6-5,.,.,TRBJ1-4,CASRGGDATNEKLFF,TGTGCCAGCAGGGGAGGTGACGCAACTAATGAAAAACTGTTTTTT
TRBV27,.,TRBD1,TRBJ2-1,CASSITGGSYNEQFF,TGTGCCAGCAGCATTACAGGGGGGTCCTACAATGAGCAGTTCTTC
TRBV5-6,.,.,TRBJ2-3,CASSSGQTTDTQYF,TGTGCCAGCAGCTCCGGACAGACCACAGATACGCAGTATTTT
TRBV18,.,.,TRBJ2-1,CASSNLNEQFF,TGTGCCAGCTCAAATTTAAATGAGCAGTTCTTC
TRBV29-1,few,.,TRBJ1-6,CSAGDTLNSPLHF,TGCAGCGCGGGGGACACCCTTAATTCACCCCTCCACTTT
TRBV2,.,.,TRBJ2-7,CASEAGGRVAGTYEQYF,TGTGCCAGCGAGGCAGGGGGCAGGGTAGCGGGTACCTACGAGCAGTACTTC
TRBV9,.,TRBD2,TRBJ2-3,CASSLSSGRAGGDTQYF,TGTGCCAGCAGCTTATCCAGCGGGAGGGCTGGGGGAGATACGCAGTATTTT
TRBV6-8,.,TRBD1,TRBJ2-7,CASRTGKGNEQYF,TGTGCCAGCAGGACAGGGAAAGGAAACGAGCAGTACTTC
TRBV5-1,.,TRBD2,TRBJ2-1,CASRSGTSSYNEQFF,TGCGCCAGCAGATCCGGGACTAGCTCCTACAATGAGCAGTTCTTC
TRBV5-1,once,.,TRBJ2-7,CASSPNPGTGGYEQYF,TGCGCCAGCAGCCCAAATCCGGGGACTGGAGGATACGAGCAGTACTTC
TRBV28,.,TRBD1,TRBJ1-6,CASKGGQGRYSPLHF,TGTGCCAGCAAAGGAGGACAGGGAAGATACTCACCCCTCCACTTT
TRBV9,.,TRBD2,TRBJ2-3,CASNGASGDLVGTDTQYF,TGTGCCAGCAACGGGGCTAGCGGGGACCTAGTAGGCACAGATACGCAGTATTTT
TRBV29-1,.,TRBD1,TRBJ1-1,CSVAPGTANTEAFF,TGCAGCGTCGCGCCAGGGACAGCGAACACTGAAGCTTTCTTT
TRBV9,.,.,TRBJ2-1,CASSVLETNSYNEQFF,TGTGCCAGCAGCGTACTAGAGACTAACTCCTACAATGAGCAGTTCTTC
TRBV7-9,.,.,TRBJ1-5,CASSLIGGVQPQHF,TGTGCCAGCAGCTTAATAGGAGGGGTCCAGCCCCAGCATTTT
TRBV29-1,.,TRBD2,TRBJ2-7,CSVLLAGAGYEQYF,TGCAGCGTTCTTCTAGCGGGGGCAGGGTACGAGCAGTACTTC
TRBV2,.,TRBD2,TRBJ2-3,CASKALAGGISSTDTQYF,TGTGCCAGCAAAGCTCTAGCGGGAGGTATATCTAGCACAGATACGCAGTATTTT
TRBV27,.,.,TRBJ1-5,CASRAVHSNQPQHF,TGTGCCAGCAGGGCAGTCCATAGCAATCAGCCCCAGCATTTT
TRBV25-1,.,TRBD2,TRBJ2-5,CASSEGPSGRGETQYF,TGTGCCAGCAGTGAGGGCCCTAGCGGGAGGGGGGAGACCCAGTACTTC
TRBV28,once,.,TRBJ1-1,CASGQLNTEAFF,TGTGCCAGCGGGCAGTTGAACACTGAAGCTTTCTTT
TRBV7-2,.,TRBD1,TRBJ2-7,CASSFRQGIEQYF,TGTGCCAGCAGCTTCCGACAGGGGATAGAGCAGTACTTC
TRBV7-8,.,.,TRBJ2-7,CASGSLASAYEQYF,TGTGCCAGCGGGTCACTAGCTTCAGCTTACGAGCAGTACTTC
TRBV5-4,.,.,TRBJ2-3,CASSPPTGTDTQYF,TGTGCCAGCAGCCCTCCAACGGGAACAGATACGCAGTATTTT
TRBV9,.,TRBD2,TRBJ2-2,CASSRPGLAVGELFF,TGTGCCAGCAGCCGCCCGGGACTAGCTGTCGGGGAGCTGTTTTTT
TRBV20-1,.,.,TRBJ2-3,CSASYPTGTLTDTQYF,TGCAGTGCTAGTTACCCTACAGGAACACTCACAGATACGCAGTATTTT
TRBV6-6,.,.,TRBJ2-7,CASTGLRDEQYF,TGTGCCAGCACCGGGCTCAGGGACGAGCAGTACTTC
TRBV7-9,.,.,TRBJ2-3,CASSPRDSPADTQYF,TGTGCCAGCAGCCCTCGGGACTCCCCCGCAGATACGCAGTATTTT
TRBV2,.,.,TRBJ2-3,CASTPGDTQYF,TGTGCCAGCACACCGGGAGATACGCAGTATTTT
TRBV25-1,.,.,TRBJ1-2,CASSESLLHGYTF,TGTGCCAGCAGTGAATCCCTCCTACATGGCTACACCTTC
TRBV6-2/TRBV6-3,.,TRBD2,TRBJ2-5,CASSYEVGRGGQETQYF,TGTGCCAGCAGTTACGAGGTTGGGCGGGGGGGCCAAGAGACCCAGTACTTC
TRBV30,.,.,TRBJ1-1,CAWSVGLGDTEAFF,TGTGCCTGGAGTGTCGGTTTAGGGGACACTGAAGCTTTCTTT